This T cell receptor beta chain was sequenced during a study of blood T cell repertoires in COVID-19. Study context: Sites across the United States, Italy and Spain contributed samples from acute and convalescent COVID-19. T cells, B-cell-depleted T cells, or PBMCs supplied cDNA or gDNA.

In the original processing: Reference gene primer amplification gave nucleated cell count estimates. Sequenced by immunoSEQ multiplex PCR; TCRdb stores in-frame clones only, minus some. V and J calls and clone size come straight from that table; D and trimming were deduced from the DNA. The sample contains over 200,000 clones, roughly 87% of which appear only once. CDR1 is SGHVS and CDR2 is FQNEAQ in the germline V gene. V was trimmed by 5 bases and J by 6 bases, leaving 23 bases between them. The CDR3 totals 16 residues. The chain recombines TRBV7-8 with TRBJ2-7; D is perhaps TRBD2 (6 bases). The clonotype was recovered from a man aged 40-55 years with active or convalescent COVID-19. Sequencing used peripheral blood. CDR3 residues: CASSAEPPGLRAEQYF. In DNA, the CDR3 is TGTGCCAGCAGCGCCGAGCCTCCGGGACTGCGGGCCGAGCAGTACTTC.